This T cell receptor beta chain emerged from a study of CD8 T cells in Susac syndrome. This CDR3 spans 12 amino acids. The V gene's germline CDR1 is MNHNY and CDR2 SVGAGI (reference sequence). The V gene lost 8 bases and the J gene lost 0 bases, with 7 bases spanning the gap. TCR beta sequences were obtained from blood CD8+ and CD4+ T cells. The control group consisted of healthy donors matched for age and sex. Negative isolation yielded CD8+ and CD4+ T cells; FACS enriched TEMRA cells. The RNA input was roughly 0.5 to 1 ug, and it was reverse transcribed with random hexamers. Amplification of TCR beta CDR3 used immunoSEQ multiplex PCR across 54 Vbeta and 13 Jbeta. TCRdb re-called the immunoSEQ multiplex PCR reads with MiXCR, one entry per CDR3 protein. The sample includes about 160,000 distinct CDR3 sequences, roughly 94% of them seen just once.

Sequencing input: CD4+ T cells from PBMCs. The V gene is TRBV6-6, the J gene TRBJ1-2, with D unresolved. The TCR comes from a human donor in good health. This chain's CDR3 is CASAGANYGYTF. The CDR3 DNA sequence: TGTGCCAGCGCGGGAGCTAACTATGGCTACACCTTC.